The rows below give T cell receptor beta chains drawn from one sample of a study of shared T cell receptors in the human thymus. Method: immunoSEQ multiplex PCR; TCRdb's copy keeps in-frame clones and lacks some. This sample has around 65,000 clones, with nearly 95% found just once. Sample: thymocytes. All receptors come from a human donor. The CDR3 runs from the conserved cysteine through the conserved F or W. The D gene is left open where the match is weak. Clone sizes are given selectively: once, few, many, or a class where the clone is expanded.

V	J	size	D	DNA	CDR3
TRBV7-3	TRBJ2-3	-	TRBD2	TGTGCCAGCAGCCGTGGACTAGCGGGGGCGGGAGATACGCAGTATTTT	CASSRGLAGAGDTQYF
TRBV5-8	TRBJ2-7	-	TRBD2	TGTGCCAGCAGCGGAAGACTAGCCCGTGGTGACGAGCAGTACTTC	CASSGRLARGDEQYF
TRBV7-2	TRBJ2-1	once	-	TGTGCCAGCAGCTTAAGGGGGGGCGATTACAATGAGCAGTTCTTC	CASSLRGGDYNEQFF
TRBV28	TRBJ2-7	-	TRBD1	TGTGCCAGCAGTCCCCCGCCGACAGGGGGCGAAATAATCGAGCAGTACTTC	CASSPPPTGGEIIEQYF
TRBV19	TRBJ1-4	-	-	TGTGCCAGTAGTATCCCCCCGACGGTCCCGGGTGAAAAACTGTTTTTT	CASSIPPTVPGEKLFF
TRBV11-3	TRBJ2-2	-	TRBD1	TGTGCCAGCAGCCTACAGGGGGACCCCCCCCGGGAGCTGTTTTTT	CASSLQGDPPRELFF
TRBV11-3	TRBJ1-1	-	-	TGTGCCAGCAGCTTATACGGGAATTACACTGAAGCTTTCTTT	CASSLYGNYTEAFF
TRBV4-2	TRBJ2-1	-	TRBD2	TGTGCCAGCAGCCAAGCGGCGCGGGGGGGCCGGAATGAGCAGTTCTTC	CASSQAARGGRNEQFF
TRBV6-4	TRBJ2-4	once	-	TGTGCCAGCAGTGAGTTTGGGGAAACCAAAAACATTCAGTACTTC	CASSEFGETKNIQYF
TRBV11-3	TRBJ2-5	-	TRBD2	TGTGCCAGCAGCTTAGCGGCTAGCGGGGACGGCCCTTCACCCCAGACCCAGTACTTC	CASSLAASGDGPSPQTQYF
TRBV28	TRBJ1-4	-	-	TGTGCCAGCAGTTTCTCCCGTAACAGGGAAAAACTGTTTTTT	CASSFSRNREKLFF
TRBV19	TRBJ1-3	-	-	TGTGCCAGTAGTATCCCAACAGGAGTCTCTGGAAACACCATATATTTT	CASSIPTGVSGNTIYF
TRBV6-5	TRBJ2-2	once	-	TGTGCCAGCAGTTCGTTGGGTGGGGAGCTGTTTTTT	CASSSLGGELFF
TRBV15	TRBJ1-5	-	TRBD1	TGTGCCACCAGCAGGTTGGGACAGGAGCGCAATCAGCCCCAGCATTTT	CATSRLGQERNQPQHF
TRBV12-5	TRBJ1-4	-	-	TGTGCTAGTGGTTTGGTACGGCGTCTCTTGCATATGGGACTAAACCATGAAAAACTGTTTTTT	CASGLVRRLLHMGLNHEKLFF
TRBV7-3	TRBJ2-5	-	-	TGTGCCAGCAGCTTACCTCGGGGGACCCAGTACTTC	CASSLPRGTQYF
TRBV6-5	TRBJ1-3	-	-	TGTGCTCTCACTGAAGGAAACACCATATATTTT	CALTEGNTIYF
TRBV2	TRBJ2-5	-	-	TGTGCCAGCAGTGGTGACAGGGAGACCCAGTACTTC	CASSGDRETQYF
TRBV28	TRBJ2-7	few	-	TGTGCCAGCAGACCCCCAGGGGACGAGCAGTACTTC	CASRPPGDEQYF
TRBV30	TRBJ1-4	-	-	TGTGCCTGGAGTAAAAAACAGGTAAAACTGTTTTTT	CAWSKKQVKLFF
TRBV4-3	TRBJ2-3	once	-	TGCGCCAGCAGCCAAGGGATTAGCACAGATACGCAGTATTTT	CASSQGISTDTQYF
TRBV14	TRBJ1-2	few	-	TGTGCCAGCAGCCTAGGAAACTACAGGGACCCTCGGTATGGCTACACCTTC	CASSLGNYRDPRYGYTF
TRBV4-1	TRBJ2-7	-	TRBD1	TGCGCCAGCAGCCAGGGACAGGGGGGGTCCTACGAGCAGTACTTC	CASSQGQGGSYEQYF
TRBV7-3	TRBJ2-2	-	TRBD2	TGTGCCAGCGCAGATTTAGCGGGGGCCTCAAACGGGGAGCTGTTTTTT	CASADLAGASNGELFF
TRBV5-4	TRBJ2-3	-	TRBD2	TGTGCCAGCAGCCTCCCCCCGGGGGGGCCCACTTCCCATACGCAGTATTTT	CASSLPPGGPTSHTQYF
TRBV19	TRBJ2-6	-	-	TGTGCCAGTAGTGAATTTAGGGACAAGGCATACACGGGCTCTGGGGCCAACGTCCTGACTTTC	CASSEFRDKAYTGSGANVLTF
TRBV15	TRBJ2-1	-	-	TGTGCCACCAGCATAGTGGGGCCGAACAATGAGCAGTTCTTC	CATSIVGPNNEQFF
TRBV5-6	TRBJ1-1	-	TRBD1	TGTGCCAGCAGCTTTATCCAGGGGGCGGGTAGTAGATTTAACACTGAAGCTTTCTTT	CASSFIQGAGSRFNTEAFF
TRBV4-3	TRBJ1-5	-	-	TGCGCCAGCAGCCAAGATTGGGGGCAGCTTTATCAGCCCCAGCATTTT	CASSQDWGQLYQPQHF
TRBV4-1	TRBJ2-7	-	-	TGCGCCAGCAGCCAAGAGAATGGGGAAAGACAGACCTACGAGCAGTACTTC	CASSQENGERQTYEQYF
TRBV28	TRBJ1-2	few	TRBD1	TGTGCCAGCATTAACGAGACAGGGGGCTTCGGCTACACCTTC	CASINETGGFGYTF
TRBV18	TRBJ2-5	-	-	TGTGCCAGCTCACCCCGATTCCCCGACAGTCAAGAGACCCAGTACTTC	CASSPRFPDSQETQYF
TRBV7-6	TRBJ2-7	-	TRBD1	TGTGCCAGCAGCCAAATTCCGGGACAGGGGATCGGCTACGAGCAGTACTTC	CASSQIPGQGIGYEQYF
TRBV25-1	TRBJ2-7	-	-	TGTGCCAGCAGTGAGGGCGAGCAGTACTTC	CASSEGEQYF
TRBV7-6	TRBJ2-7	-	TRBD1	TGTGCCAGCAGCATTAGGGGGCATCTCTACCGGTACGAGCAGTACTTC	CASSIRGHLYRYEQYF
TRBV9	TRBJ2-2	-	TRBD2	TGTGCCAGCAGCGTCCTAGCGGGGGGGAACACCGGGGAGCTGTTTTTT	CASSVLAGGNTGELFF
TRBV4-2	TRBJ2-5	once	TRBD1	TGTGCCAGCAGCCAAGAAGATGGGAACAGGGGTCTCGAGACCCAGTACTTC	CASSQEDGNRGLETQYF
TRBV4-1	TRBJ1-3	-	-	TGCGCCAGCAGCCAAGAGATGGAACGGGACTCTGGAAACACCATATATTTT	CASSQEMERDSGNTIYF
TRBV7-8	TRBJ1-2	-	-	TGTGCCAGCAGCTTATTGCAGGGCCTCTATGGCTACACCTTC	CASSLLQGLYGYTF
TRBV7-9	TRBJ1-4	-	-	TGTGCCAGCAGCTTATCCAACCGGGGTGAAAAACTGTTTTTT	CASSLSNRGEKLFF
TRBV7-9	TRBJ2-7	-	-	TGTGCCAGCAGCCCCAGAAGATCGGTTGTCTACGAGCAGTACTTC	CASSPRRSVVYEQYF
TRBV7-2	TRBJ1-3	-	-	TGTGCCAGCAGCGGGGACACGCACTCTGGAAACACCATATATTTT	CASSGDTHSGNTIYF
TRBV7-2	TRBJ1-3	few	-	TGTGCCAGCAGCTCCCCGACAGATTTAGCCTCTGGAAACACCATATATTTT	CASSSPTDLASGNTIYF
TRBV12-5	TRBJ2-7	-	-	TGTGCTAGTGGCGTTACAAAGGACCGATGGGGATGGCAGTACTTC	CASGVTKDRWGWQYF
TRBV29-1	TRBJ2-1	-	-	TGCAGCGGGAACCCCGACAGGAGCTCCTACAATGAGCAGTTCTTC	CSGNPDRSSYNEQFF
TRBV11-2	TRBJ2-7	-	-	TGTGCCAGCAGCTTTCTAGTGAGTGGGCAGTACTTC	CASSFLVSGQYF
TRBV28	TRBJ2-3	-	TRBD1	TGTGCCAGCAGCGACGAATTGGAGGATTCCGGACAGGTCACAGATACGCAGTATTTT	CASSDELEDSGQVTDTQYF
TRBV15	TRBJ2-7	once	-	TGTGCCACCAGCGTCACCGAGGGGAGCAACGAGCAGTACTTC	CATSVTEGSNEQYF